This T cell receptor beta chain was profiled in a study of radiation and T cells in renal cell carcinoma. The repertoire was sequenced with immunoSEQ multiplex PCR; TCRdb's copy has only in-frame clones and lacks some. The table includes 150,000 or so clones, approximately 91% detected once. Time point noted: baseline pretreatment blood. The sample's treatment: 15 Gy SBRT to primary tumor, nephrectomy 4 weeks later. Here the sequenced sample was blood, taken from a patient whose treatment included radiotherapy and nephrectomy. This clonotype was sampled from a woman between 45 and 60 years old with renal cell carcinoma.

The CDR3, as DNA: TGTGCCAGCAGCCAAGACGGGGGCTCTAGGTCACCCCTCCACTTT. Translated: CASSQDGGSRSPLHF. The chain joins TRBV4-2 to TRBJ1-6; D perhaps matches TRBD1 (6 bases). V was clipped by 0 bases and J by 10 bases, with 13 bases between them. Germline lookup yields CDR1 LGHNA and CDR2 YNFKEQ. The CDR3 totals 15 residues.